Given below is one TCR beta chain in context. Its antigen is undetermined. These data come from a study of shared clonotypes between healthy human individuals. The germline CDR1 and CDR2 sequences are SNHLY and FYNNEI. The V gene lost 4 bases and the J gene lost 5 bases, with 11 bases spanning the gap. The CDR3 is 13 amino acids. Study-level results: Donor clonotype sharing was expected to depend on sequencing depth.

A CD45RA-negative memory subset and a CD45RA+ naive subset were separated from the CD4+ cells. The assay was immunoSEQ multiplex PCR, and TCRdb's table has in-frame clones only and misses some. The data contain a few million clones, around 90% of them singletons. The chain combines TRBV2 with TRBJ1-1; D is possibly TRBD1 (5 bases). What was sequenced was naive CD4+ T cells from PBMCs. Subset given: CD45RA+ positively selected. The TCR was taken from a man aged 18 to 30 in good health. Some clones in this sample may be carry-over from other donors' samples. CDR3 protein: CASSVEGVTEAFF. In DNA, the CDR3 is TGTGCCAGCAGTGTAGAAGGGGTGACTGAAGCTTTCTTT. The variable domain in full, with the rest retrieved from reference TRBV2 and TRBJ1-1, is EPEVTQTPSHQVTQMGQEVILRCVPISNHLYFYWYRQILGQKVEFLVSFYNNEISEKSEIFDDQFSVERPDGSNFTLKIRSTKLEDSAMYFCASSVEGVTEAFFGQGTRLTVV.